The 10 T cell receptor beta chains reported below all come from one sample, sequenced in a study of a mutant IDH1 vaccine in newly diagnosed glioma. Antigens of these TCRs are unknown. Sequenced by immunoSEQ multiplex PCR; TCRdb stores in-frame clones only, minus some. The sample carries about 30,000 clones, 85% to 90% recorded once. Time point noted: week 23, last vaccination. Each dose of the vaccine consisted of 300 ug of mutant IDH1 20-mer peptide, with topical imiquimod. The material was PBMCs, obtained from a glioma patient whose treatment included an IDH1 peptide vaccine. The source of these receptors is a man aged 35-49 years with glioma.

This clone appeared a few times. This sequence joins TRBV11-2 and TRBJ2-3; no clear D. Per germline, CDR1 SGHAT and CDR2 FQNNGV. Trimming cost V 3 bases and J 0 bases, with 10 bases left between them. The CDR3 is made up of 15 amino acids. This CDR3 reads CASSFLRSSTDTQYF. The CDR3 DNA follows: TGTGCCAGCAGCTTCCTGCGGTCTAGCACAGATACGCAGTATTTT.

This rearrangement joins TRBV4-3 to TRBJ2-7, with TRBD2 as a possible D gene (7 bases). Germline V gene data show CDR1 as LGHNA and CDR2 as YSLEER. The ends were cut back, 0 bases at V and 2 bases at J, with 11 bases in the middle. CDR3 size: 15 residues. The CDR3 sequence is CASSQDRGGPYEQYF. CDR3 DNA sequence: TGCGCCAGCAGCCAAGATAGGGGGGGCCCCTACGAGCAGTACTTC.

V is TRBV30 and J is TRBJ2-4; TRBD2 matches 7 bases. Germline assignment: CDR1 GTSNPN and CDR2 SVGIG (reference sequence). CDR3 length: 17 amino acids. The J segment lost 0 bases and the V segment lost 5 bases, leaving 13 bases of the junction unmatched. This CDR3 reads CAWERGGVTLAKNIQYF. Here the CDR3 DNA reads TGTGCCTGGGAACGGGGAGGGGTTACGCTAGCCAAAAACATTCAGTACTTC.

This clone was picked up one time. This chain connects TRBV5-6 to TRBJ2-7; 7 bases agree with TRBD2. Germline-derived CDR1 and CDR2 are SGHDT and YYEEEE. With V trimmed by 0 bases and J by 6 bases, 9 bases remained unmatched. The CDR3 consists of 15 residues. CDR3 amino acids: CASSLVGRERIEQYF. The CDR3 DNA reads as TGTGCCAGCAGCTTGGTGGGGCGGGAGCGGATCGAGCAGTACTTC.

The chain carries TRBV27 and TRBJ2-7; 10 nucleotides line up with TRBD1. CDR3 size: 14 residues. V gave up 4 bases and J gave up 5 bases; unmatched junction bases: 5. Germline V gene data show CDR1 as MNHEY and CDR2 as SMNVEV (reference sequence). Written as DNA, the CDR3 is TGTGCCAGCAGTTCGACGACAGGGGGCCACGAGCAGTACTTC. Its translation is CASSSTTGGHEQYF.

V usage is TRBV18 and J usage is TRBJ2-5; 9 bases line up with TRBD2. The CDR3 runs 18 residues. The trim removed 1 base at V and 4 bases at J, leaving 13 bases unmatched. Germline CDR1 and CDR2: KGHSH and LQKENI. CDR3 protein: CASSPLWGRTSVGETQYF. Written as DNA, the CDR3 is TGTGCCAGCTCACCACTATGGGGCAGGACTAGCGTTGGAGAGACCCAGTACTTC.

The chain is built from TRBV7-8 and TRBJ1-5; D might be TRBD1 (5 bases). CDR3 length: 17 amino acids. CDR1 and CDR2 from the germline V gene are SGHVS and FQNEAQ. V was pared by 1 base and J by 4 bases, with 17 bases between. The CDR3 nucleotides read TGTGCCAGCAGCTTAGGTGGTAACCCAGGGTGGAATCAGCCCCAGCATTTT. It is translated as CASSLGGNPGWNQPQHF.

A remark on this clone: Mismatch with germline at one junction end may stem from a read error. The chain has TRBV19 and TRBJ1-4; the D gene is possibly TRBD1 (5 bases). Looked up from germline, CDR1 is LNHDA and CDR2 is SQIVND (reference sequence). CDR3 length: 15 amino acids. The CDR3 DNA is TGTGCCAGTAGTATCATGGGGGGAACTTATGAAAAACTGTTTTTT. As protein: CASSIMGGTYEKLFF.

The chain links TRBV11-2 to TRBJ2-1; perhaps TRBD2 as D (5 bases). CDR1 is SGHAT, CDR2 FQNNGV, per germline. The CDR3 is 15 residues long. Trimming stripped 2 bases from V and 8 bases from J, with 16 bases between. CDR3 loop: CASSLQEDGGDEQFF. The DNA for the CDR3 is TGTGCCAGCAGCTTACAGGAGGATGGTGGGGATGAGCAGTTCTTC.

In this sample, this clone turned up once. The rearrangement links TRBV2 to TRBJ1-1; weak D call: TRBD1 (5 bases). Trimming shortened V by 7 bases and J by 0 bases, and 12 bases separated the two germline ends. CDR3 length: 14 residues. Germline CDR1 reads SNHLY; CDR2 reads FYNNEI. CDR3: CASNPGSMNTEAFF. The CDR3 DNA reads TGTGCCAGCAATCCAGGGAGCATGAACACTGAAGCTTTCTTT.